This TCR beta chain is drawn from a study of cytomegalovirus exposure and HLA in healthy donors. Primers included in the PCR were 60 Vbeta and 13 Jbeta primers. TCRdb's table, derived via immunoSEQ multiplex PCR, lists solely in-frame clones and lacks some. The repertoire holds some 90,000 clones, with roughly 80% as singletons. V was cut by 1 base and J by 7 bases, with 15 bases left in between. In germline, CDR1 is SGHAT, CDR2 FQNNGV. The CDR3 sequence is 15 residues long. This sequence joins TRBV11-2 and TRBJ2-3; D uncertain. The sequence derives from a man between 50 and 59 years old in good health and CMV-seropositive. The specimen sequenced was PBMCs. CDR3 in amino acids: CASSLAQASQYTQYF. Written as DNA, the CDR3 is TGTGCCAGCAGCTTAGCCCAGGCTTCCCAATATACGCAGTATTTT.